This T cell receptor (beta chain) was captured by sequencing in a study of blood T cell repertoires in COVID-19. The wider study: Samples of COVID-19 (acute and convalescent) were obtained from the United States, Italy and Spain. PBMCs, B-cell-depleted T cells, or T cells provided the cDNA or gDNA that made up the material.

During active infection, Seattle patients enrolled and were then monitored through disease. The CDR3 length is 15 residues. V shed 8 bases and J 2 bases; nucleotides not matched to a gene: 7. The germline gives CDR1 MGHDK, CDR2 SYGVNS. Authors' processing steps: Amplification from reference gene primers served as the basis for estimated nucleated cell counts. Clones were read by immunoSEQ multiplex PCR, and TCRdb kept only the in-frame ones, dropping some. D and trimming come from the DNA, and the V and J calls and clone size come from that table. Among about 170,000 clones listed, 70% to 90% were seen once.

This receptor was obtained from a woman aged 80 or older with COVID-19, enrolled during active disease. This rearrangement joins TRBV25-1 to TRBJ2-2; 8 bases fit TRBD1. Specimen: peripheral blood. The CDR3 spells CASAPGTGNTGELFF. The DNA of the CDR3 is TGTGCCAGCGCGCCCGGGACAGGTAACACCGGGGAGCTGTTTTTT.